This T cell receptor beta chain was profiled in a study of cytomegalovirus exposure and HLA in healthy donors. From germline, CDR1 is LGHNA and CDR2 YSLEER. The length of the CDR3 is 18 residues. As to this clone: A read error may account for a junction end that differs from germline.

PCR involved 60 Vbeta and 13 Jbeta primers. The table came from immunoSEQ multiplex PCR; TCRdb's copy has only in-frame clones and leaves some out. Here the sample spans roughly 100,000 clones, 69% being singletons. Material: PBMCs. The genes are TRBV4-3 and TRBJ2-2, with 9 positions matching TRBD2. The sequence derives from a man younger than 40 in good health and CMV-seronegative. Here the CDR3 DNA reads TGCGCCAGCAACCAAGATGGGCTAGCGGGGTCGAACACCGGGGAGCTGTTTTTT. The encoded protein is CASNQDGLAGSNTGELFF.